The 27 T cell receptor beta chains below come from one sample, sequenced in a study of siplizumab effects on memory and regulatory T cells. Sequencing used immunoSEQ multiplex PCR; TCRdb keeps in-frame clones, though not all of them. The data hold over 60,000 clones, with roughly nine tenths observed a single time. Specimen: CD8+ T cells sorted from blood. The source is a human donor in good health.

The chain carries TRBV11-2 and TRBJ2-3, with D tentatively TRBD1 or TRBD2 (5 bases each). Trimming took 0 bases from V and 0 from J, leaving 10 bases between them. The germline gives CDR1 SGHAT, CDR2 FQNNGV. The CDR3 runs 16 residues. The CDR3 DNA follows: TGTGCCAGCAGCTTAGATTGGGGCGGGAGCACAGATACGCAGTATTTT. Translation: CASSLDWGGSTDTQYF. Drawing the rest from reference TRBV11-2 and TRBJ2-3, the complete variable domain is EAGVAQSPRYKIIEKRQSVAFWCNPISGHATLYWYQQILGQGPKLLIQFQNNGVVDDSQLPKDRFSAERLKGVDSTLKIQPAKLEDSAVYLCASSLDWGGSTDTQYFGPGTRLTVL.

The chain has TRBV27 and TRBJ1-5; no clear D gene. CDR3 length: 13 residues. The germline V gene has CDR1 MNHEY and CDR2 SMNVEV (reference sequence). Trimming left V 3 bases short and J 5 bases short, with 8 bases between. In nucleotides, the CDR3 is TGTGCCAGCAGTTTTCTAGGAGATCAGCCCCAGCATTTT. Protein sequence: CASSFLGDQPQHF.

A single count supports this clone. This chain uses TRBV13 with TRBJ2-5, with D unresolved. The DNA end favors TRBJ2-7, so the J call may be wrong. Germline CDR1 is PRHDT and CDR2 is FYEKMQ (reference sequence). This CDR3 has 12 residues. CDR3 region: CASSLIGYEQYF. CDR3 nucleotides: TGTGCCAGCAGCTTAATCGGCTACGAGCAGTACTTC.

The chain carries TRBV7-8 and TRBJ2-1; TRBD2 agrees at 9 bases. Germline V gives CDR1 SGHVS, CDR2 FQNEAQ. The CDR3 has 17 amino acids. V shed 2 bases and J 1 base; nucleotides not matched to a gene: 6. CDR3 sequence reads: CASSLTGLAGSYNEQFF. The CDR3, as DNA: TGTGCCAGCAGCTTAACGGGGCTAGCGGGGTCCTACAATGAGCAGTTCTTC.

The chain combines TRBV11-3 with TRBJ2-2, with 7 bases identical to TRBD2. This CDR3 region has 15 residues. Per the germline V gene, CDR1 is SGHNT and CDR2 is YENEEA. The V and J ends lost 4 bases and 2 bases, in that order; junction bases with no gene match: 4. CDR3 sequence: CASSSERGNTGELFF. As DNA, the CDR3 is TGTGCCAGCAGCTCCGAGCGGGGTAACACCGGGGAGCTGTTTTTT.

The chain employs TRBV11-2 and TRBJ1-3, with D hard to call. The V gene's germline CDR1 is SGHAT and CDR2 FQNNGV. This CDR3 contains 12 residues. V was shortened by 2 bases and J by 7 bases, with 6 bases between the two germline ends. The CDR3 DNA sequence: TGTGCCAGCAGCTTATATCCTAACACCATATATTTT. Its translation is CASSLYPNTIYF. The entire variable domain, with the rest obtained from reference TRBV11-2 and TRBJ1-3, is as follows: EAGVAQSPRYKIIEKRQSVAFWCNPISGHATLYWYQQILGQGPKLLIQFQNNGVVDDSQLPKDRFSAERLKGVDSTLKIQPAKLEDSAVYLCASSLYPNTIYFGEGSWLTVV.

V gene TRBV6-5 combines with J gene TRBJ2-1; 10 bases match TRBD2. The CDR3 has 13 amino acids. Per germline, CDR1 MNHEY and CDR2 SVGAGI. Trimming took 8 bases from V and 9 from J; bases not matched to a gene: 7. CDR3 coding DNA: TGTGCCAGCCGAGCGGGAGGGTCCGTTGAGCAGTTCTTC. Translated: CASRAGGSVEQFF.

This chain links TRBV2 with TRBJ1-1; no clear D. The CDR3 loop spans 12 amino acids. Trimming shortened V by 10 bases and J by 0 bases, and 9 bases separated the two germline ends. From germline, CDR1 is SNHLY and CDR2 FYNNEI. The CDR3 loop is CAIRHMNTEAFF. In DNA, the CDR3 is TGTGCCATTAGACACATGAACACTGAAGCTTTCTTT.

V gene TRBV19 combines with J gene TRBJ2-3, with TRBD2 matching 15 bases. The CDR3 has 16 residues. From germline, CDR1 is LNHDA and CDR2 SQIVND (reference sequence). Trimming removed 5 bases from V and 4 bases from J; junction bases left unmatched: 4. The CDR3 nucleotides read TGTGCCAGTAGTGTCGGACTAGCGGGAGGGGCAGATACGCAGTATTTT. It encodes CASSVGLAGGADTQYF.

This chain joins TRBV2 and TRBJ2-7; the match to TRBD1 covers 8 bases. CDR3 size: 15 residues. CDR1 and CDR2 from the germline V gene are SNHLY and FYNNEI. V lost 7 bases and J lost 3; bases outside the gene matches: 11. Written as DNA, the CDR3 is TGTGCCAGCATCCCACAGGGGGGCTCCATCTACGAGCAGTACTTC. This gives the protein CASIPQGGSIYEQYF.

The V call is TRBV27, the J call TRBJ1-2; 9 nucleotides line up with TRBD1. CDR1 and CDR2 (germline): MNHEY, SMNVEV (reference sequence). The CDR3 is made up of 14 amino acids. The V segment lost 5 bases and the J segment 4 bases; nucleotides outside the gene matches: 5. The CDR3 nucleotides read TGTGCCAGCAGTCCCCTGACAGGGGGCTATGGCTACACCTTC. Translated: CASSPLTGGYGYTF.

The chain is built from TRBV18 and TRBJ1-4; 7 bases map to TRBD1. V was clipped by 2 bases and J by 4 bases; unmatched bases: 7. There are 16 residues in the CDR3. CDR1 is KGHSH and CDR2 is LQKENI in the germline V gene. CDR3 protein: CASSPGTAAFNEKLFF. As DNA, the CDR3 is TGTGCCAGCTCACCAGGGACAGCGGCTTTTAATGAAAAACTGTTTTTT.

The chain links TRBV6-6 to TRBJ2-2; D call uncertain. The CDR3 consists of 13 residues. Trimming removed 5 bases from V and 2 bases from J, with 6 bases in between. Per germline, CDR1 MNHNY and CDR2 SVGAGI (reference sequence). The CDR3 protein is CASSLGNTGELFF. In DNA, the CDR3 is TGTGCCAGCAGTCTCGGAAACACCGGGGAGCTGTTTTTT.

This chain uses TRBV7-8 with TRBJ2-5; perhaps TRBD1 as D (5 bases). The V end lost 8 bases, the J end lost 0 bases, and 10 bases lay between the germline ends. The CDR3 is 13 amino acids. CDR1 and CDR2 (germline): SGHVS, FQNEAQ. CDR3 sequence (DNA): TGTGCCAGCCGCCCAGGGTACCAAGAGACCCAGTACTTC. It is translated as CASRPGYQETQYF.

The chain has TRBV7-9 and TRBJ2-7; TRBD1 or TRBD2 may be the D gene (6 bases each). The V gene's germline CDR1 is SEHNR and CDR2 FQNEAQ (reference sequence). V dropped 1 base and J dropped 5 bases, with 12 bases sitting between them. This CDR3 contains 14 residues. In DNA, the CDR3 is TGTGCCAGCAGCTTAGAGGGGGGTGTGGACGAGCAGTACTTC. Amino acid sequence: CASSLEGGVDEQYF.

V is TRBV4-1 and J is TRBJ2-7; TRBD1 agrees at 9 bases. CDR1 and CDR2 (germline): MGHRA, YSYEKL. V lost 4 bases, J lost 3 bases, and 7 bases stayed unmatched. This CDR3 region has 15 residues. CDR3 in amino acids: CASSRGQGDGYEQYF. The CDR3 bases are TGCGCCAGCAGCCGGGGACAGGGCGACGGCTACGAGCAGTACTTC.

The chain recombines TRBV19 with TRBJ2-7, with TRBD2 matching over 9 bases. This CDR3 region has 16 residues. V lost 3 bases to trimming and J lost 5 bases; unmatched junction nucleotides: 11. Germline CDR1 reads LNHDA; CDR2 reads SQIVND (reference sequence). The CDR3 DNA follows: TGTGCCAGTAGTATGGGGGCGGGAGGGCCTTTAAACGAGCAGTACTTC. As protein: CASSMGAGGPLNEQYF. The whole variable domain, remainder taken from reference TRBV19 and TRBJ2-7, is DGGITQSPKYLFRKEGQNVTLSCEQNLNHDAMYWYRQDPGQGLRLIYYSQIVNDFQKGDIAEGYSVSREKKESFPLTVTSAQKNPTAFYLCASSMGAGGPLNEQYFGPGTRLTVT.

The chain recombines TRBV19 with TRBJ1-1; D unresolved. The CDR3 extends over 12 amino acids. The V gene lost 2 bases and the J gene lost 5 bases, with 6 bases spanning the gap. The V gene's germline CDR1 is LNHDA and CDR2 SQIVND (reference sequence). CDR3 residues: CASSITWTEAFF. The CDR3 DNA follows: TGTGCCAGTAGTATAACCTGGACTGAAGCTTTCTTT.

The chain has TRBV5-6 and TRBJ1-1; the D is unclear. The CDR3 totals 11 residues. Germline V gene data show CDR1 as SGHDT and CDR2 as YYEEEE. Between the trimmed V and J ends, which lost 5 bases and 2 bases, there was a span of 4 bases. In nucleotides, the CDR3 is TGTGCCAGCAGTTTCAACACTGAAGCTTTCTTT. Its translation: CASSFNTEAFF. Full variable domain (outside the CDR3, taken from reference TRBV5-6 and TRBJ1-1): DAGVTQSPTHLIKTRGQQVTLRCSPKSGHDTVSWYQQALGQGPQFIFQYYEEEERQRGNFPDRFSGHQFPNYSSELNVNALLLGDSALYLCASSFNTEAFFGQGTRLTVV.

The chain employs TRBV4-1 and TRBJ2-7; D may be TRBD2 (6 bases). This CDR3 is 16 amino acids long. Germline V gene lookup returns CDR1 MGHRA and CDR2 YSYEKL. With 3 bases removed from V and 0 bases from J, the gap between germline ends came to 15 bases. The CDR3 coding sequence is TGCGCCAGCAGCCATGGCCCGGGACTGCACTCCTACGAGCAGTACTTC. Amino acid sequence: CASSHGPGLHSYEQYF.

The chain joins TRBV6-5 to TRBJ2-7; D is possibly TRBD2 (5 bases). Germline assignment: CDR1 MNHEY and CDR2 SVGAGI. The CDR3 has 15 residues. Trimming left V 2 bases short and J 2 bases short, with 13 bases between. The CDR3 DNA is TGTGCCAGCAGTTACGCCCCGCTAGCCACCTACGAGCAGTACTTC. Residues: CASSYAPLATYEQYF.

V usage is TRBV5-6 and J usage is TRBJ2-7; D is unresolved. Germline V gives CDR1 SGHDT, CDR2 YYEEEE. V lost 4 bases to trimming and J lost 6 bases, with 11 bases between them. The CDR3 length is 12 residues. CDR3 region: CASSLGSGEQYF. In DNA form, the CDR3 reads TGTGCCAGCAGCCTGGGGTCCGGCGAGCAGTACTTC.

The table lists this clone with a count of one. The chain joins TRBV4-2 to TRBJ2-6; 11 bases align to TRBD2. From germline, CDR1 is LGHNA and CDR2 YNFKEQ. With V trimmed by 3 bases and J by 4 bases, 8 bases remained unmatched. The CDR3 covers 18 residues. The CDR3, as DNA: TGTGCCAGCAGCCAGCTAGCGGGGGGCCTCGGAGGGGCCAACGTCCTGACTTTC. This codes for CASSQLAGGLGGANVLTF.

V usage is TRBV28 and J usage is TRBJ1-2; D possibly corresponds to TRBD1 (5 bases). Germline loops: CDR1 MDHEN, CDR2 SYDVKM. Deletions cut 3 bases from V and 8 bases from J, with 13 bases between. CDR3 length: 13 amino acids. CDR3 loop: CASSLVGGRGYTF. CDR3 nucleotides: TGTGCCAGCAGTTTGGTTGGGGGTAGAGGCTACACCTTC.

The chain is built from TRBV7-9 and TRBJ1-3; D gene unclear. Trimming shortened V by 5 bases and J by 3 bases, and 11 bases separated the two germline ends. CDR1 and CDR2 (germline): SEHNR, FQNEAQ (reference sequence). The CDR3 consists of 14 residues. The CDR3 protein is CASSQTMGGNTIYF. The CDR3 DNA follows: TGTGCCAGCAGCCAAACAATGGGTGGAAACACCATATATTTT.

The gene calls are TRBV2 and TRBJ1-2, with D uncertain. The length of the CDR3 is 15 residues. Germline lookup yields CDR1 SNHLY and CDR2 FYNNEI. V lost 1 base, J lost 4 bases, and 13 bases lay in between. The CDR3 DNA is TGTGCCAGCAGTGAAGAATGGAACAGTTCCTATGGCTACACCTTC. Its protein is CASSEEWNSSYGYTF.

Turning to this clone: The limits of the CDR3 on the DNA are not certain, so only TCRdb's listed CDR3 is given. This chain links TRBV6-5 with TRBJ1-1; the tabulated D call, TRBD1, remains unverified against the DNA. The CDR3 is 14 residues long, ends included. Germline assignment: CDR1 MNHEY and CDR2 SVGAGI. Here the CDR3 reads CASSTSTENTEAFF.